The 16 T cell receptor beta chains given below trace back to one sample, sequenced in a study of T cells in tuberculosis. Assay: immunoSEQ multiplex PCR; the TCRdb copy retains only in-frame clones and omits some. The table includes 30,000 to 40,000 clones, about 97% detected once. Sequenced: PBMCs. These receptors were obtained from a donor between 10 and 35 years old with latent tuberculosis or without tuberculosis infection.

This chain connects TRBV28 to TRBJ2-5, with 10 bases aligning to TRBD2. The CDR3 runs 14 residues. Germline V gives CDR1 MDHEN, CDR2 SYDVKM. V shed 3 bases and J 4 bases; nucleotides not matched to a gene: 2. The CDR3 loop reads CASSFRLAGETQYF. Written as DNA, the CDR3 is TGTGCCAGCAGTTTTAGACTAGCGGGAGAGACCCAGTACTTC.

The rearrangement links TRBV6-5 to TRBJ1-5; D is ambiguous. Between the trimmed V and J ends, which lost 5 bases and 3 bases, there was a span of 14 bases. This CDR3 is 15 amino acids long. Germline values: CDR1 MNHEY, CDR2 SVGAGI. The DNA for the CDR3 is TGTGCCAGCAGTCTGGTCTCGGGATCCAATCAGCCCCAGCATTTT. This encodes CASSLVSGSNQPQHF.

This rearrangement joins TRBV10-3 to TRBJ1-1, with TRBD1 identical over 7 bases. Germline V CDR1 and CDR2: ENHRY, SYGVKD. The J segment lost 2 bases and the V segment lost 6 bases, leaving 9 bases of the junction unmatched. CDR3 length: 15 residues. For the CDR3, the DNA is TGTGCCATCAGGGAGGGGACAGTCCGAAACACTGAAGCTTTCTTT. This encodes CAIREGTVRNTEAFF.

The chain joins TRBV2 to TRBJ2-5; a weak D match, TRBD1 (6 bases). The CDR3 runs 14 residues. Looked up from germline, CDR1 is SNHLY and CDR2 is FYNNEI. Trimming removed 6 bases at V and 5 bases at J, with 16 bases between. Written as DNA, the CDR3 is TGTGCCAGCAGGGGCGGCTGGACAGAGGAGACCCAGTACTTC. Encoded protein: CASRGGWTEETQYF.

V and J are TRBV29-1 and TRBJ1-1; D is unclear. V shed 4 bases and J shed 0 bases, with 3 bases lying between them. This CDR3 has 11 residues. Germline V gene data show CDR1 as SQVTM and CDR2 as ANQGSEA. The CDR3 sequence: CSVAVNTEAFF. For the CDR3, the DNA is TGCAGCGTTGCAGTGAACACTGAAGCTTTCTTT.

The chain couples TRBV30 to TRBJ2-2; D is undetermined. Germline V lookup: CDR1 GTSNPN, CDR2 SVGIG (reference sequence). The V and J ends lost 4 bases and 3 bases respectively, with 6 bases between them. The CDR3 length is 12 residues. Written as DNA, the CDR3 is TGTGCCTGGAACCGGGACACCGGGGAGCTGTTTTTT. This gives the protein CAWNRDTGELFF.

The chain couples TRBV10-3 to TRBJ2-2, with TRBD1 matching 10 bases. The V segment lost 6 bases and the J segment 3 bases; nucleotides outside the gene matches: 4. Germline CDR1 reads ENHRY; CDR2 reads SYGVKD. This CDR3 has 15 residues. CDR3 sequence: CAIRGDRGDTGELFF. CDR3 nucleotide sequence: TGTGCCATCAGGGGGGACAGGGGTGACACCGGGGAGCTGTTTTTT.

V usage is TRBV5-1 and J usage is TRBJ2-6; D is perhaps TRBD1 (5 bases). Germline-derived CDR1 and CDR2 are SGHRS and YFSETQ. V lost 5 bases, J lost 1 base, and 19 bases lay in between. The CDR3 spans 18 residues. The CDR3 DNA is TGCGCCAGCAGTGGCCCAGGGTCCCGACAGTCTGGGGCCAACGTCCTGACTTTC. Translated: CASSGPGSRQSGANVLTF.

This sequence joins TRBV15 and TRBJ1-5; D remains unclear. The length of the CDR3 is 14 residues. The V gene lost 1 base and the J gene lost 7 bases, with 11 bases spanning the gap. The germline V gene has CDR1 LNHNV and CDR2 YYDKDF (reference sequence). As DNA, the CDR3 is TGTGCCACCAGCAGAGGCGGGGAGTCACAGCCCCAGCATTTT. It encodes CATSRGGESQPQHF.

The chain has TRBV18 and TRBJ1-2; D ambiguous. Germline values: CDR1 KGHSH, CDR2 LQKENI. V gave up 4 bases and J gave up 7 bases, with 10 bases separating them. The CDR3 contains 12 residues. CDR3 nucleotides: TGTGCCAGCTCACGCTACTCGGGTGGCTACACCTTC. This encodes CASSRYSGGYTF.

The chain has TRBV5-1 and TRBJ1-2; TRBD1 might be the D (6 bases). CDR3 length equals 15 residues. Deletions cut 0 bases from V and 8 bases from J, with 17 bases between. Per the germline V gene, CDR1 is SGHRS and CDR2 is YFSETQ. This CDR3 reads CASSLAYTSGEGYTF. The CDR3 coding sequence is TGCGCCAGCAGCTTGGCCTATACGTCAGGGGAAGGCTACACCTTC.

The CDR3 bases are TGCGCCAGCAGCTTGACAGGGTCGGATGAGCAGTTCTTC. This translates into CASSLTGSDEQFF. The chain uses TRBV5-1 and TRBJ2-1; D possibly corresponds to TRBD1 (6 bases). V was cut by 1 base and J by 8 bases, with 10 bases left in between. Germline V gene sequence: CDR1 SGHRS, CDR2 YFSETQ. The CDR3 covers 13 residues. The whole variable domain, filled in from reference TRBV5-1 and TRBJ2-1, reads KAGVTQTPRYLIKTRGQQVTLSCSPISGHRSVSWYQQTPGQGLQFLFEYFSETQRNKGNFPGRFSGRQFSNSRSEMNVSTLELGDSALYLCASSLTGSDEQFFGPGTRLTVL.

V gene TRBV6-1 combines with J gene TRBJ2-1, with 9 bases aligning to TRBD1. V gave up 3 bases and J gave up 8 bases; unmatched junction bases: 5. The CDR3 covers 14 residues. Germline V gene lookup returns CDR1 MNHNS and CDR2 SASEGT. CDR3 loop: CASSDGQGSHEQFF. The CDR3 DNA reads TGTGCCAGCAGTGACGGACAGGGGTCGCATGAGCAGTTCTTC.

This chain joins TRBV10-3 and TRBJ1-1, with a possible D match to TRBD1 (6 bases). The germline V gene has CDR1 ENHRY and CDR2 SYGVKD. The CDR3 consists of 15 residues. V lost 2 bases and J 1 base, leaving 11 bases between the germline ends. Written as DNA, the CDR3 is TGTGCCATCAGTGAGCTCCCGGGACAGAACACTGAAGCTTTCTTT. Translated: CAISELPGQNTEAFF.

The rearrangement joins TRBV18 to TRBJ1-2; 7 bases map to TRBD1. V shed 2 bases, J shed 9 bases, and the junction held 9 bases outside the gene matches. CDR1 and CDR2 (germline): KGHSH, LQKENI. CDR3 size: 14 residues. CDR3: CASSPDRAAKSYTF. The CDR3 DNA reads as TGTGCCAGCTCACCAGACAGGGCGGCAAAAAGCTACACCTTC.

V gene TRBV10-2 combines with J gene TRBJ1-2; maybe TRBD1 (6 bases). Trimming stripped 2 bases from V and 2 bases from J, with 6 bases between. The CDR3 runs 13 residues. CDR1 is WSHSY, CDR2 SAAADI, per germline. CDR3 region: CASSETGNYGYTF. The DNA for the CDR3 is TGCGCCAGCAGTGAGACAGGGAACTATGGCTACACCTTC.